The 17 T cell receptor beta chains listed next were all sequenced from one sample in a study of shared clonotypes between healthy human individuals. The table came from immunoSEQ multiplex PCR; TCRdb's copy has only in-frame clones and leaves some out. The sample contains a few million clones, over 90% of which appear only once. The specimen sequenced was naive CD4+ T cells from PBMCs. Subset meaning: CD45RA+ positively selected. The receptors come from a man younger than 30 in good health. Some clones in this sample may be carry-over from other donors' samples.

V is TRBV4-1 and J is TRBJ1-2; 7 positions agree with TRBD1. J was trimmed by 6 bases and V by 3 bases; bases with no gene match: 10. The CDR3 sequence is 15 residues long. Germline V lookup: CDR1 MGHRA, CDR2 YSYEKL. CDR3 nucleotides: TGCGCCAGCAGCCAGCCCTCCGAGGGGGCGAATGGCTACACCTTC. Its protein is CASSQPSEGANGYTF.

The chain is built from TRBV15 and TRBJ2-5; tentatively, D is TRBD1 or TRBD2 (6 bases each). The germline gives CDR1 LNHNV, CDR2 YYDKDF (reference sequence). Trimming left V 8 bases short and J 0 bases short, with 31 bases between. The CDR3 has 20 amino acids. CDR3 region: CATPGAGSPLSWGYQETQYF. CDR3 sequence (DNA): TGTGCCACCCCAGGGGCGGGGTCCCCCTTGTCGTGGGGGTACCAAGAGACCCAGTACTTC. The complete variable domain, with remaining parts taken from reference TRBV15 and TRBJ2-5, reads DAMVIQNPRYQVTQFGKPVTLSCSQTLNHNVMYWYQQKSSQAPKLLFHYYDKDFNNEADTPDNFQSRRPNTSFCFLDIRSPGLGDTAMYLCATPGAGSPLSWGYQETQYFGPGTRLLVL.

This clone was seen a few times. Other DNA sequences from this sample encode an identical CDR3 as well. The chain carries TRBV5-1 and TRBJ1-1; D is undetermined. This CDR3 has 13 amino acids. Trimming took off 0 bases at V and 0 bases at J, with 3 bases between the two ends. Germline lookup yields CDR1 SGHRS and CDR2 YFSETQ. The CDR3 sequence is CASSLELNTEAFF. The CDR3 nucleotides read TGCGCCAGCAGCTTGGAACTGAACACTGAAGCTTTCTTT.

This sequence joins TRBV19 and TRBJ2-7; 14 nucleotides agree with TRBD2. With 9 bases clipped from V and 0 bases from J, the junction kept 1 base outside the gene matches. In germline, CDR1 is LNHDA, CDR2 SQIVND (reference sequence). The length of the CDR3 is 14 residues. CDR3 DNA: TGTGCCAGCGGGACTAGCGGGAGCTCCTACGAGCAGTACTTC. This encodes CASGTSGSSYEQYF.

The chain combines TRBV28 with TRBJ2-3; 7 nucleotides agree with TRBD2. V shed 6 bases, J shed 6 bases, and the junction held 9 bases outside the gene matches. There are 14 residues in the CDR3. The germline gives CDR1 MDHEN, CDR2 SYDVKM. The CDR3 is CASSPGRRRDTQYF. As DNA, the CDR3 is TGTGCCAGCAGCCCCGGGAGGCGAAGGGATACGCAGTATTTT. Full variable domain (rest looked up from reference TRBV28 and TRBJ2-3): DVKVTQSSRYLVKRTGEKVFLECVQDMDHENMFWYRQDPGLGLRLIYFSYDVKMKEKGDIPEGYSVSREKKERFSLILESASTNQTSMYLCASSPGRRRDTQYFGPGTRLTVL.

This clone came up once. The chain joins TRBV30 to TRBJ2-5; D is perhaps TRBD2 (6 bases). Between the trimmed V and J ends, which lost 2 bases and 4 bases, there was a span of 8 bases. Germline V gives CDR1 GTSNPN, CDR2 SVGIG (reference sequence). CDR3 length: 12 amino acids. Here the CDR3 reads CAWSLEGETQYF. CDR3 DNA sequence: TGTGCCTGGAGTTTGGAGGGAGAGACCCAGTACTTC.

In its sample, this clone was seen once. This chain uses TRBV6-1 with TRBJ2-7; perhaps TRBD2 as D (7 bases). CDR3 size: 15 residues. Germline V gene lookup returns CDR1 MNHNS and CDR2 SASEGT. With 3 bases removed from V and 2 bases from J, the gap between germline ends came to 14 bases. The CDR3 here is CASSEGGGGTYEQYF. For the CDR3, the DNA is TGTGCCAGCAGTGAGGGGGGAGGGGGGACCTACGAGCAGTACTTC.

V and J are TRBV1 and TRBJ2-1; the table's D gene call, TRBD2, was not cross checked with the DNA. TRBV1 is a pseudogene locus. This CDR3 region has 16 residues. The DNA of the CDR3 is TGCACCAGCAGCCAGGTCCAGGGCGGGAGTCCCGATGAGCAGTTCTTC. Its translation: CTSSQVQGGSPDEQFF.

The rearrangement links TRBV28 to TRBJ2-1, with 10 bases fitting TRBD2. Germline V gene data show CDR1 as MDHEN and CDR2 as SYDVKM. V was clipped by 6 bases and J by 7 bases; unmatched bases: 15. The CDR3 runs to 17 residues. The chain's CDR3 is CASSRPPLAGDRNEQFF. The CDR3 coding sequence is TGTGCCAGCAGCCGGCCGCCCCTAGCGGGAGATCGAAATGAGCAGTTCTTC.

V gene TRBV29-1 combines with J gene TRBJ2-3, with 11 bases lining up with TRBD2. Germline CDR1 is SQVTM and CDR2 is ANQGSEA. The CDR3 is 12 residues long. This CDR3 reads CRTSGETDTQYF. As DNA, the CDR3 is TGCAGGACTAGCGGGGAAACAGATACGCAGTATTTT.

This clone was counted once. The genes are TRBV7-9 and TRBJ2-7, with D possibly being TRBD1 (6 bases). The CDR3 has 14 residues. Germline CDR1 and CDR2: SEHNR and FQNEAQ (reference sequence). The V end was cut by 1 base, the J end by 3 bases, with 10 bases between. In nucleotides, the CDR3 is TGTGCCAGCAGCTTAGGCAGGGGCGGCTACGAGCAGTACTTC. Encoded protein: CASSLGRGGYEQYF.

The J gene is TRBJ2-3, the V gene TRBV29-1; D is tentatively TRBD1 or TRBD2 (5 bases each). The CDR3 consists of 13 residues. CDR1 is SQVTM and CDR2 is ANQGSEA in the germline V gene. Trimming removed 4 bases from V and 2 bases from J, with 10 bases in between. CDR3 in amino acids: CSVVWGITDTQYF. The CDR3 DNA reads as TGCAGCGTTGTTTGGGGGATCACAGATACGCAGTATTTT.

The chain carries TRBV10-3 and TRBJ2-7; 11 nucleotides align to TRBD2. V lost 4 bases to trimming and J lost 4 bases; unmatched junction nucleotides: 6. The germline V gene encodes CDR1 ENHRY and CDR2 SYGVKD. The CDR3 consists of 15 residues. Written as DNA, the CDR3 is TGTGCCATCAGTGGTACACTAGCGGGAGCGTACGAGCAGTACTTC. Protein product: CAISGTLAGAYEQYF.

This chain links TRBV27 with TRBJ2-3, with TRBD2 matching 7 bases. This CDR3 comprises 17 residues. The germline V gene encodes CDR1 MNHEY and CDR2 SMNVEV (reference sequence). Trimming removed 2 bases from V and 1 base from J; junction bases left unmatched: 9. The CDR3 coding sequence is TGTGCCAGCAGTTTAAACCCCCCCGGACTAGGCACAGATACGCAGTATTTT. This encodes CASSLNPPGLGTDTQYF.

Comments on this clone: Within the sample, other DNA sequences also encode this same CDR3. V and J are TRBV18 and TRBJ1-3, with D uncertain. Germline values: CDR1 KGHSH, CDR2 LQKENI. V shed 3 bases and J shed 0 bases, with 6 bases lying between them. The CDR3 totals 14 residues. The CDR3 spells CASSPGNSGNTIYF. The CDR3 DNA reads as TGTGCCAGCTCACCGGGAAACTCTGGAAACACCATATATTTT.

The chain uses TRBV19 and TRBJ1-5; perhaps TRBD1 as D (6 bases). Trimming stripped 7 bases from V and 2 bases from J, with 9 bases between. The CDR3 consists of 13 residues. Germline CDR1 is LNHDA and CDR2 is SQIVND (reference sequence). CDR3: CASTGARNQPQHF. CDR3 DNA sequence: TGTGCCAGTACGGGGGCCCGCAATCAGCCCCAGCATTTT.

CDR3 residues: CASSLPGRAVSGNTIYF. As DNA, the CDR3 is TGTGCCAGCAGTTTACCAGGCAGGGCCGTTTCTGGAAACACCATATATTTT. The gene calls are TRBV28 and TRBJ1-3, with TRBD1 as a possible D gene (5 bases). The ends were cut back, 2 bases at V and 1 base at J, with 15 bases in the middle. The length of the CDR3 is 17 residues. From germline, CDR1 is MDHEN and CDR2 SYDVKM.